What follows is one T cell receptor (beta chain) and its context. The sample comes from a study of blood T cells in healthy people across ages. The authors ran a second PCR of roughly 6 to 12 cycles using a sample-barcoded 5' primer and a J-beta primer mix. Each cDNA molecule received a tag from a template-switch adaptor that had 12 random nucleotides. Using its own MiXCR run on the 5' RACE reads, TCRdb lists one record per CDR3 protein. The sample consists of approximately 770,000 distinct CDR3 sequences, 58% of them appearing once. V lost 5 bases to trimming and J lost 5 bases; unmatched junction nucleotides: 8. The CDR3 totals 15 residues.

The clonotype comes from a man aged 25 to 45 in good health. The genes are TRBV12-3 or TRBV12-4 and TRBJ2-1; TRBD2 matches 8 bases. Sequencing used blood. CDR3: CASSTTSGPNNEQFF. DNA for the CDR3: TGTGCCAGCAGTACTACTAGCGGACCAAACAATGAGCAGTTCTTC.